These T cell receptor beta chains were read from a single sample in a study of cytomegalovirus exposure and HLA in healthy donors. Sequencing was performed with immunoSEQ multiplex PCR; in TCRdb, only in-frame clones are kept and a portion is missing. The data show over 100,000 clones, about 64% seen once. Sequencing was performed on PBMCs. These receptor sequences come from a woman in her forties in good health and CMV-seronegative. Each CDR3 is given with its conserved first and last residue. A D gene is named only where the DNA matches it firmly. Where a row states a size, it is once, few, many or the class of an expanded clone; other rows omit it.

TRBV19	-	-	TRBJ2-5	TGTGCCAGTTCGGCAGGGGAGGAGACCCAGTACTTC	CASSAGEETQYF
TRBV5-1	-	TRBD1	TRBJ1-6	TGCGCCAGCAGCCAGGGACAGGGGTATAATTCACCCCTCCACTTT	CASSQGQGYNSPLHF
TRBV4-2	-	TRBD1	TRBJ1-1	TGTGCCAGCAGCCCGAGGGACAGGGAAACTGAAGCTTTCTTT	CASSPRDRETEAFF
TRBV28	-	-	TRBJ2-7	TGTGCCAGCAGTCGACTAGAGCCTTACGAGCAGTACTTC	CASSRLEPYEQYF
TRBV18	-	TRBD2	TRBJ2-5	TGTGCCAGCTCACCACCACGGGGAGGGTCAGAGACCCAGTACTTC	CASSPPRGGSETQYF
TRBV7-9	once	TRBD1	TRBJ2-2	TGTGCCAGCAGCTCCGGACAGGGGAATCCCGGGGAGCTGTTTTTT	CASSSGQGNPGELFF
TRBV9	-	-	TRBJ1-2	TGTGCCAGCAGCGCGGGGGGGAACTATGGCTACACCTTC	CASSAGGNYGYTF
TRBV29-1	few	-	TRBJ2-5	TGCAGCGTTGGACAGCTTTTTCAAGAGACCCAGTACTTC	CSVGQLFQETQYF
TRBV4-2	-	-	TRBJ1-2	TGTGCCAGCAGCCAAGACCTGAGGGGCTACACCTTC	CASSQDLRGYTF
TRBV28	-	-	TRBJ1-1	TGTGCCAGCGGGCAGGGGAACACTGAAGCTTTCTTT	CASGQGNTEAFF
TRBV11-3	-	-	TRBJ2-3	TGTGCCAGCAGCTTAGAGGTCTCGGGGGATACGCAGTATTTT	CASSLEVSGDTQYF
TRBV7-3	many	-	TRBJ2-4	TGTGCCAGCAGCCCCTTTCCGGGAGCCAAAAACATTCAGTACTTC	CASSPFPGAKNIQYF
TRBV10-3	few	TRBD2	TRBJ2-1	TGTGCCATCAGTGTAGGAGCGGGGGGAAACAATGAGCAGTTCTTC	CAISVGAGGNNEQFF